This is a list of T cell receptor beta chains from one sample in a study of cytomegalovirus exposure and HLA in healthy donors. The repertoire was sequenced with immunoSEQ multiplex PCR; TCRdb's copy has only in-frame clones and lacks some. The table records roughly 130,000 clones, nearly 85% of them present only once. Sequencing was carried out using PBMCs. All receptors come from a boy aged 5-17 years in good health and CMV-seronegative. The CDR3 runs from the conserved cysteine through the conserved F or W. The D gene is left open where the match is weak. Clone size is given for some rows only: seen once, a few or many times, or a class if the clone is expanded.

clone size: .
J gene: TRBJ2-2
D gene: .
V gene: TRBV29-1
CDR3 protein: CSVEDPRSDTGELFF
CDR3 DNA: TGCAGCGTTGAAGATCCCCGGTCTGACACCGGGGAGCTGTTTTTT

clone size: .
J gene: TRBJ1-5
D gene: .
V gene: TRBV4-1
CDR3 protein: CASSNRPYRDHQPQHF
CDR3 DNA: TGCGCCAGCAGCAACCGACCCTACAGGGACCATCAGCCCCAGCATTTT

clone size: .
J gene: TRBJ2-2
D gene: .
V gene: TRBV5-1
CDR3 protein: CASKPGTNTGELFF
CDR3 DNA: TGCGCCAGCAAGCCAGGGACGAACACCGGGGAGCTGTTTTTT

clone size: .
J gene: TRBJ2-1
D gene: TRBD2
V gene: TRBV29-1
CDR3 protein: CSVEDIISGRESHYNEQFF
CDR3 DNA: TGCAGCGTTGAAGATATTATTTCGGGGCGGGAGAGCCACTACAATGAGCAGTTCTTC

clone size: .
J gene: TRBJ2-7
D gene: TRBD1
V gene: TRBV30
CDR3 protein: CAWSPDRGAGYEQYF
CDR3 DNA: TGTGCCTGGAGTCCGGACAGGGGGGCCGGATACGAGCAGTACTTC

clone size: .
J gene: TRBJ2-5
D gene: .
V gene: TRBV5-8
CDR3 protein: CASSFSWRPQYF
CDR3 DNA: TGTGCCAGCAGCTTCTCATGGCGGCCCCAGTACTTC

clone size: .
J gene: TRBJ2-1
D gene: .
V gene: TRBV6-5
CDR3 protein: CASSSDSTNEQFF
CDR3 DNA: TGTGCCAGCAGTTCGGACAGCACAAATGAGCAGTTCTTC

clone size: .
J gene: TRBJ2-1
D gene: .
V gene: TRBV30
CDR3 protein: CAWSIGRDEQFF
CDR3 DNA: TGTGCCTGGAGTATTGGGCGGGATGAGCAGTTCTTC

clone size: .
J gene: TRBJ2-5
D gene: TRBD2
V gene: TRBV4-1
CDR3 protein: CASSQEGLAVFRETQYF
CDR3 DNA: TGCGCCAGCAGCCAAGAAGGACTAGCGGTGTTCCGAGAGACCCAGTACTTC

clone size: .
J gene: TRBJ2-1
D gene: TRBD2
V gene: TRBV7-9
CDR3 protein: CASSLDSGLGSRNEQFF
CDR3 DNA: TGTGCCAGCAGCTTAGATTCGGGACTAGGGTCAAGGAATGAGCAGTTCTTC

clone size: .
J gene: TRBJ1-2
D gene: .
V gene: TRBV25-1
CDR3 protein: CASSEQGQGYTF
CDR3 DNA: TGTGCCAGCAGTGAACAGGGCCAAGGCTACACCTTC

clone size: .
J gene: TRBJ2-1
D gene: TRBD2
V gene: TRBV6-4
CDR3 protein: CASSGGRNEQFF
CDR3 DNA: TGTGCCAGCAGCGGCGGGAGGAATGAGCAGTTCTTC

clone size: few
J gene: TRBJ2-2
D gene: .
V gene: TRBV4-2
CDR3 protein: CASSREPQAGELFF
CDR3 DNA: TGTGCCAGCAGCCGAGAGCCGCAGGCCGGGGAGCTGTTTTTT

clone size: .
J gene: TRBJ2-3
D gene: TRBD1
V gene: TRBV5-1
CDR3 protein: CASSRDRHRQEDTQYF
CDR3 DNA: TGCGCCAGCAGCCGGGACAGGCATAGGCAAGAAGATACGCAGTATTTT

clone size: .
J gene: TRBJ2-5
D gene: TRBD2
V gene: TRBV29-1
CDR3 protein: CSVNSGRAGETQYF
CDR3 DNA: TGCAGCGTTAACAGCGGGAGGGCCGGAGAGACCCAGTACTTC

clone size: .
J gene: TRBJ2-2
D gene: TRBD2
V gene: TRBV6-4
CDR3 protein: CASRRASGHTGELFF
CDR3 DNA: TGTGCCAGCAGAAGGGCTAGCGGCCACACCGGGGAGCTGTTTTTT

clone size: few
J gene: TRBJ1-1
D gene: TRBD1
V gene: TRBV5-8
CDR3 protein: CASSVRGADEAFF
CDR3 DNA: TGTGCCAGCAGCGTCAGGGGGGCCGATGAAGCTTTCTTT

clone size: few
J gene: TRBJ2-2
D gene: .
V gene: TRBV27
CDR3 protein: CASSVWGGINTGELFF
CDR3 DNA: TGTGCCAGCAGTGTTTGGGGCGGGATCAACACCGGGGAGCTGTTTTTT

clone size: .
J gene: TRBJ2-7
D gene: TRBD1
V gene: TRBV5-6
CDR3 protein: CASSSGTGAYEQYF
CDR3 DNA: TGTGCCAGCAGCTCGGGGACAGGGGCCTACGAGCAGTACTTC

clone size: .
J gene: TRBJ1-2
D gene: .
V gene: TRBV25-1
CDR3 protein: CASSDQGGYTF
CDR3 DNA: TGTGCCAGCAGTGACCAGGGAGGCTACACCTTC

clone size: .
J gene: TRBJ2-1
D gene: TRBD2
V gene: TRBV4-2
CDR3 protein: CASSQGSGRTDNEQFF
CDR3 DNA: TGTGCCAGCAGCCAAGGAAGCGGGAGGACCGACAATGAGCAGTTCTTC

clone size: .
J gene: TRBJ1-5
D gene: TRBD1
V gene: TRBV19
CDR3 protein: CASSRDRDQPQHF
CDR3 DNA: TGTGCCAGTAGTAGGGACAGGGATCAGCCCCAGCATTTT

clone size: once
J gene: TRBJ1-4
D gene: .
V gene: TRBV30
CDR3 protein: CAWSAPLGRGEKLFF
CDR3 DNA: TGTGCCTGGAGTGCCCCTCTCGGAAGGGGTGAAAAACTGTTTTTT

clone size: .
J gene: TRBJ2-3
D gene: TRBD2
V gene: TRBV5-4
CDR3 protein: CASSGGRLAGDGADTQYF
CDR3 DNA: TGTGCCAGCAGCGGGGGAAGACTAGCGGGAGATGGTGCAGATACGCAGTATTTT

clone size: .
J gene: TRBJ2-2
D gene: .
V gene: TRBV9
CDR3 protein: CASKGLANTGELFF
CDR3 DNA: TGTGCCAGCAAAGGCCTAGCAAACACCGGGGAGCTGTTTTTT

clone size: .
J gene: TRBJ2-1
D gene: TRBD2
V gene: TRBV27
CDR3 protein: CASSLRTSGDNEQFF
CDR3 DNA: TGTGCCAGCAGTTTACGGACTAGCGGGGACAATGAGCAGTTCTTC

clone size: once
J gene: TRBJ2-4
D gene: .
V gene: TRBV6-6
CDR3 protein: CASSSEGKNIQYF
CDR3 DNA: TGTGCCAGCAGTTCGGAGGGGAAAAACATTCAGTACTTC

clone size: .
J gene: TRBJ1-3
D gene: .
V gene: TRBV9
CDR3 protein: CASSVGQVSGNTIYF
CDR3 DNA: TGTGCCAGCAGCGTAGGACAGGTCTCTGGAAACACCATATATTTT

clone size: .
J gene: TRBJ1-2
D gene: TRBD1
V gene: TRBV7-9
CDR3 protein: CASSLVGTGAANYGYTF
CDR3 DNA: TGTGCCAGCAGCTTAGTTGGGACAGGAGCTGCTAACTATGGCTACACCTTC

clone size: .
J gene: TRBJ2-2
D gene: TRBD2
V gene: TRBV6-4
CDR3 protein: CASSDSGLGGSGELFF
CDR3 DNA: TGTGCCAGCAGTGACTCGGGACTAGGGGGTTCCGGGGAGCTGTTTTTT

clone size: .
J gene: TRBJ2-3
D gene: .
V gene: TRBV5-1
CDR3 protein: CASSSRDSKTDTQYF
CDR3 DNA: TGCGCCAGCAGCTCCCGGGACTCCAAAACAGATACGCAGTATTTT

clone size: .
J gene: TRBJ1-5
D gene: .
V gene: TRBV13
CDR3 protein: CASSLRAGAQPQHF
CDR3 DNA: TGTGCCAGCAGCTTAAGGGCAGGGGCTCAGCCCCAGCATTTT

clone size: once
J gene: TRBJ1-2
D gene: .
V gene: TRBV6-5
CDR3 protein: CASSSSGTTRYGYTF
CDR3 DNA: TGTGCCAGCAGTTCCTCCGGGACAACCCGCTATGGCTACACCTTC

clone size: .
J gene: TRBJ2-2
D gene: TRBD2
V gene: TRBV18
CDR3 protein: CASSPGTSGSGTGELFF
CDR3 DNA: TGTGCCAGCTCACCGGGGACTAGCGGGAGCGGAACCGGGGAGCTGTTTTTT

clone size: .
J gene: TRBJ2-1
D gene: .
V gene: TRBV10-3
CDR3 protein: CAISASGDNEQFF
CDR3 DNA: TGTGCCATCAGTGCCAGCGGAGACAATGAGCAGTTCTTC

clone size: .
J gene: TRBJ2-5
D gene: TRBD1
V gene: TRBV29-1
CDR3 protein: CSVQTGGAGVGYTQYF
CDR3 DNA: TGCAGCGTTCAGACAGGGGGCGCGGGAGTAGGGTATACCCAGTACTTC

clone size: .
J gene: TRBJ2-7
D gene: .
V gene: TRBV7-2
CDR3 protein: CASSQIRNPHEQYF
CDR3 DNA: TGTGCCAGCAGCCAAATCAGAAATCCCCACGAGCAGTACTTC

clone size: .
J gene: TRBJ2-5
D gene: .
V gene: TRBV6-5
CDR3 protein: CASSPRRGPQETQYF
CDR3 DNA: TGTGCCAGCAGTCCCAGGCGGGGACCACAAGAGACCCAGTACTTC

clone size: .
J gene: TRBJ2-7
D gene: .
V gene: TRBV15
CDR3 protein: CATSRDRGLSSYEQYF
CDR3 DNA: TGTGCCACCAGCAGAGATCGCGGCCTTAGCTCCTACGAGCAGTACTTC

clone size: .
J gene: TRBJ1-2
D gene: TRBD1
V gene: TRBV6-6
CDR3 protein: CATVTGTGSYGYTF
CDR3 DNA: TGTGCCACCGTTACCGGGACAGGGAGTTATGGCTACACCTTC